This T cell receptor beta chain originates from a study of T cell repertoires in cytomegalovirus infection. V was shortened by 5 bases and J by 4 bases, with 23 bases between the two germline ends. Per germline, CDR1 MDHEN and CDR2 SYDVKM. CDR3 size: 17 residues. This clonotype was counted a few times. Its antigen is currently unknown. TCRdb itself ran the reads through MiXCR, one entry per CDR3 protein. In the table there are about 340,000 distinct CDR3 sequences, 25% to 30% of which are singletons. Sequencing was performed on cultured PBMCs, taken from culture after CMV antigen stimulation. The rearrangement uses TRBV28 and TRBJ1-2, with D possibly matching TRBD1 (5 bases). This clonotype was sampled from a human donor in good health (CMV status not recorded). Some clones in this sample may be carry-over from other donors' samples. CDR3 sequence: CASSDPSGTQRVYGYTF. For the CDR3, the DNA is TGTGCCAGCAGTGACCCCTCCGGGACTCAAAGGGTCTATGGCTACACCTTC.